This T cell receptor beta chain was documented in a study of blood T cell repertoires in COVID-19. Study-level information: The United States, Italy and Spain supplied acute and convalescent COVID-19 samples. The analysed material was cDNA or gDNA that came from T cells, B-cell-depleted T cells, or PBMCs.

Study processing details: Reference gene primer amplification in the assay estimated nucleated cell counts. Measured with immunoSEQ multiplex PCR; TCRdb has only the in-frame clones, and not every one. D and trimming come from the DNA, and the V and J calls and clone size come from that table. The table includes around 280,000 clones, approximately 86% detected once. Germline CDR1 and CDR2: SGDLS and YYNGEE. The CDR3 is 14 amino acids. V was trimmed by 3 bases and J by 2 bases, leaving 12 bases between them. The sequenced sample was peripheral blood. The receptor's source is a woman aged 45 to 65 with active or convalescent COVID-19. The chain carries TRBV9 and TRBJ2-7, with D possibly matching TRBD2 (7 bases). CDR3 nucleotides: TGTGCCAGCAGCGCGGGGGGCAGCCCCTACGAGCAGTACTTC. Amino acid sequence: CASSAGGSPYEQYF.